This TCR beta chain emerged from a study of regulatory dendritic cells for organ transplantation (dated by TCRdb to 2015 to 2018). About the full investigation: To make regulatory dendritic cells, monocytes were cultured with vitamin D3 on days 0 and 4 and with IL-10 on day 4. On day 6, LPS was added to the DC cultures to test how the DCs responded to a strong maturation-inducing agent. Sorted naive and memory CD4+ and CD8+ T cells had their TCRbeta repertoires sequenced both before and after allostimulation with either regulatory or mature dendritic cells.

Sorted T cell subsets were CFSE-labeled and co-cultured for roughly 5 days with allogeneic regulatory or mature dendritic cells at a 1:10 DC:T ratio. Naive T cells were sorted as CD45RA+ and memory T cells as CD45RO+ CD4+ or CD8+ cells by FACS. The T cells used for TCR sequencing were obtained from two healthy control subjects. The Qiagen DNeasy Blood & Tissue Kit was used to extract genomic DNA. Multiplexed two-step PCR with Vbeta-specific forward primers and Jbeta-specific reverse primers was used to amplify TCRbeta CDR3 regions. Through the immunoSEQ service, the TCRbeta libraries were run on an Illumina instrument for sequencing. From the authors' description of their analysis: IMGT annotation was used to assign V, D and J genes, and synthetic CDR3 analogues were used to correct counts for multiplex PCR bias. Repertoire clonality was computed in the immunoSEQ Analyzer as one minus normalized Shannon entropy. Fisher's exact test with Benjamini-Hochberg false discovery rate control was used to define clonal expansion, with two-tailed P<0.01. This is the immuneACCESS table as TCRdb keeps it, with only in-frame sequences that have V and J called. A part of the clones is gone; compared with another copy, unresolved V genes explain less than half, and the rest is unexplained. The V and J calls and the clone size are those of that table, but D and trimming were determined from the DNA. The sample table shows some 10,000 clones, and roughly 86% are seen once. Together, the top ten hold 0.45% of the sample.

As to this clone: Its target antigen remains unknown. No base quality values were provided; no much bigger clone lies one nucleotide off.

There are 12 amino acids in the CDR3, from cysteine to phenylalanine inclusive. The read is trimmed to its CDR3 DNA, 36 bases read in frame from base 1. CDR1 and CDR2 are drawn from the germline V gene: SNHLY, FYNNEI. V lost 10 bases and J lost 8 bases; the stretch between them is 16 bases long. Study-wide findings and limitations: The authors pointed out considerable heterogeneity between individuals in the alloreactive memory CD8+ T cell pool, and only a couple of subjects were sequenced. In both subjects, allostimulation led to expansion of memory CD8+ clones, although regulatory dendritic cells appeared to cause more limited expansion than mature dendritic cells did. Of the resting subsets, the one holding the most alloreactive TCR clonotypes was memory CD8+ T cells. Highly diverse repertoires were observed in naive CD4+ and CD8+ T cells, whereas lower diversity was observed in memory cells, and the most oligoclonal repertoires were found in memory CD8+ cells.

Recombination linked TRBV2 to TRBJ2-3; the D gene cannot be named for sure. The receptor was derived from a human donor in good health. What was sequenced was naive CD8+ T cells from blood cultured with dendritic cells. The label giving this sample's cell subset or site can be read as: CD45RA+ naive T cells. The DNA reads as follows: TGTGCCAAGGGCCGATTGGATCTTACGCAGTATTTT. This translates into CAKGRLDLTQYF.